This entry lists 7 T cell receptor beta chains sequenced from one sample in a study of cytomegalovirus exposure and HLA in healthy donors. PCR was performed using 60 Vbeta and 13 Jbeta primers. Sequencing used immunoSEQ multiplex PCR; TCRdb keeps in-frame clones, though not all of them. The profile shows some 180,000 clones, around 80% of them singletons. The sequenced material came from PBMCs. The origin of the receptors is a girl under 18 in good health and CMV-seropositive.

The CDR3 region has the DNA TGTGCCAGCAGCTCTAGCGGGAGGGCCTACAATGAGCAGTTCTTC. The encoded protein is CASSSSGRAYNEQFF. This sequence joins TRBV5-6 and TRBJ2-1; TRBD2 agrees at 12 bases. Germline loops: CDR1 SGHDT, CDR2 YYEEEE. The V segment lost 3 bases and the J segment 2 bases; nucleotides outside the gene matches: 0. The CDR3 length is 15 residues.

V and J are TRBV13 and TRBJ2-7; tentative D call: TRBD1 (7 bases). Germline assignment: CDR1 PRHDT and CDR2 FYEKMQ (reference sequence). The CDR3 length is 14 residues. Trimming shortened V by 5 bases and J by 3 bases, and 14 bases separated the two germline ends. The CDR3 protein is CASSPRQGGYEQYF. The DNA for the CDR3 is TGTGCCAGCAGCCCGCGACAGGGAGGCTACGAGCAGTACTTC. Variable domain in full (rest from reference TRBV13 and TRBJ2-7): AAGVIQSPRHLIKEKRETATLKCYPIPRHDTVYWYQQGPGQDPQFLISFYEKMQSDKGSIPDRFSAQQFSDYHSELNMSSLELGDSALYFCASSPRQGGYEQYFGPGTRLTVT.

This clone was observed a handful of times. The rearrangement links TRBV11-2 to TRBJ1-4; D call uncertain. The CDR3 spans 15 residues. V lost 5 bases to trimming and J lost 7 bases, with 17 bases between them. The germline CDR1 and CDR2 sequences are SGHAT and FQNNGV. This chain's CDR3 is CASSQNTPEGEKLFF. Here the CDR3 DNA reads TGTGCCAGCAGCCAAAACACCCCTGAGGGTGAAAAACTGTTTTTT. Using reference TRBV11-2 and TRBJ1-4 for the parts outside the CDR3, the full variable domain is EAGVAQSPRYKIIEKRQSVAFWCNPISGHATLYWYQQILGQGPKLLIQFQNNGVVDDSQLPKDRFSAERLKGVDSTLKIQPAKLEDSAVYLCASSQNTPEGEKLFFGSGTQLSVL.

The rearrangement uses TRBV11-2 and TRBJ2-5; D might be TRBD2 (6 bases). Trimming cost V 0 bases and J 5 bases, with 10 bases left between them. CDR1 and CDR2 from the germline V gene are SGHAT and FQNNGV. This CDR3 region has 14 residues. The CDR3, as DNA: TGTGCCAGCAGCTTAGATGGGAGGTTGGAGACCCAGTACTTC. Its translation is CASSLDGRLETQYF. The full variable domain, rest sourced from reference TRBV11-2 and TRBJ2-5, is EAGVAQSPRYKIIEKRQSVAFWCNPISGHATLYWYQQILGQGPKLLIQFQNNGVVDDSQLPKDRFSAERLKGVDSTLKIQPAKLEDSAVYLCASSLDGRLETQYFGPGTRLLVL.

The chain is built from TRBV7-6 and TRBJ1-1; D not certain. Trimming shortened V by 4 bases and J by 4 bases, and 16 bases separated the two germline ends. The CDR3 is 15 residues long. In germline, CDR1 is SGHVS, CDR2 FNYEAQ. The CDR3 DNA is TGTGCCAGCAGCTCTTTCTTGCAGGCCGGCACTGAAGCTTTCTTT. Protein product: CASSSFLQAGTEAFF.

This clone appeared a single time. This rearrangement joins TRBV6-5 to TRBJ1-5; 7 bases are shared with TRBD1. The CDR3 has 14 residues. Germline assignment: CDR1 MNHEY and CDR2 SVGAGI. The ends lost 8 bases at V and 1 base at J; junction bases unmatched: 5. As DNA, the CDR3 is TGTGCCAGCCATGGGACAGAGAGCAATCAGCCCCAGCATTTT. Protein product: CASHGTESNQPQHF.

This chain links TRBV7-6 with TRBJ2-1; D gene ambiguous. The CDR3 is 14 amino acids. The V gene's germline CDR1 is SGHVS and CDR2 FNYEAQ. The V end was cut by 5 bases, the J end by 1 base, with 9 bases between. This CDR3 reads CASSPPLSYNEQFF. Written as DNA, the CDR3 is TGTGCCAGCAGCCCTCCCCTATCCTACAATGAGCAGTTCTTC.